The 18 T cell receptor beta chains presented below share a single source sample, sequenced in a study of blood T cell repertoires in COVID-19. Method: immunoSEQ multiplex PCR; TCRdb's copy keeps in-frame clones and lacks some. The sample has about 130,000 clones, 65% to 85% seen once. The sequenced sample was peripheral blood. These TCRs come from a man in his 70s with acute or convalescent COVID-19.

This chain links TRBV28 with TRBJ1-4, with TRBD1 as a possible D gene (6 bases). This CDR3 region has 14 residues. Germline V gene lookup returns CDR1 MDHEN and CDR2 SYDVKM. V was pared by 5 bases and J by 8 bases, with 15 bases between. The CDR3 bases are TGTGCCAGCAGTCAGGGGCGCCTTTGGGAAAAACTGTTTTTT. Encoded protein: CASSQGRLWEKLFF.

The chain combines TRBV7-2 with TRBJ2-7, with 7 bases aligning to TRBD1. The CDR3 covers 14 residues. Germline CDR1 SGHTA, CDR2 FQGNSA. The junction had 10 bases not matched to a gene; V was cut back by 6 bases and J by 5 bases. CDR3 sequence: CASRSGQPIHEQYF. CDR3 nucleotide sequence: TGTGCCAGCAGATCGGGACAGCCTATCCACGAGCAGTACTTC.

This clone was picked up one time. V gene TRBV5-1 combines with J gene TRBJ2-7; D is unresolved. The CDR3 runs 14 residues. Germline lookup yields CDR1 SGHRS and CDR2 YFSETQ. The V gene lost 5 bases and the J gene lost 0 bases, with 12 bases spanning the gap. The CDR3 region has the DNA TGCGCCAGCAGTTCGAGCGTCCCCTCCTACGAGCAGTACTTC. Translating gives CASSSSVPSYEQYF.

The chain links TRBV2 to TRBJ2-2; TRBD1 matches at 11 bases. Germline V gene sequence: CDR1 SNHLY, CDR2 FYNNEI. The CDR3 has 15 amino acids. V dropped 5 bases and J dropped 4; count of bases not matched to a gene: 3. The CDR3 nucleotides are TGTGCCAGCAGTTGGGACAGGGGGTTCACCGGGGAGCTGTTTTTT. It is translated as CASSWDRGFTGELFF.

V and J are TRBV30 and TRBJ1-3; no clear D gene. Germline V gene lookup returns CDR1 GTSNPN and CDR2 SVGIG (reference sequence). Trimming cost V 5 bases and J 1 base, with 6 bases left between them. CDR3 size: 12 residues. DNA for the CDR3: TGTGCCTGGCGGGATTCTGGAAACACCATATATTTT. This translates into CAWRDSGNTIYF.

The CDR3 sequence: CASSPQTDTNSPLHF. Here the CDR3 DNA reads TGTGCCAGCAGCCCCCAGACTGATACTAATTCACCCCTCCACTTT. V is TRBV7-2 and J is TRBJ1-6; D uncertain. The CDR3 sequence is 15 residues long. CDR1 and CDR2 from the germline V gene are SGHTA and FQGNSA. Trimming took 5 bases from V and 6 from J, leaving 14 bases between them.

The CDR3 DNA reads TGTGCCATAAGCGGGGGGTCCTACAATGAGCAGTTCTTC. Translated, it gives CAISGGSYNEQFF. The chain joins TRBV28 to TRBJ2-1, with 9 bases lining up with TRBD2. V dropped 10 bases and J dropped 1; count of bases not matched to a gene: 2. CDR3 length: 13 amino acids. CDR1 is MDHEN and CDR2 is SYDVKM in the germline V gene.

The gene calls are TRBV5-1 and TRBJ1-1, with D possibly matching TRBD1 (5 bases). Germline V CDR1 and CDR2: SGHRS, YFSETQ. The CDR3 sequence is 14 residues long. Trimming took off 3 bases at V and 5 bases at J, with 14 bases between the two ends. This CDR3 reads CASSSSGIRTEAFF. The CDR3 coding sequence is TGCGCCAGCAGCTCCTCAGGGATTCGTACTGAAGCTTTCTTT.

This rearrangement joins TRBV6-5 to TRBJ1-6; a weak D match, TRBD1 (5 bases). The germline V and J ends were trimmed by 6 bases and 10 bases, with 16 bases remaining between them. The CDR3 totals 14 residues. Looked up from germline, CDR1 is MNHEY and CDR2 is SVGAGI. The CDR3 nucleotides read TGTGCCAGCAGAAGCAGGGATACAAACTCACCCCTCCACTTT. It specifies CASRSRDTNSPLHF.

V is TRBV6-1 and J is TRBJ2-1; 10 positions match TRBD2. Germline trimming cut 1 base from V and 3 bases from J; bases unmatched to any gene: 3. This CDR3 region has 16 residues. Germline assignment: CDR1 MNHNS and CDR2 SASEGT. CDR3 sequence: CASSEEVAGGYNEQFF. In nucleotides, the CDR3 is TGTGCCAGCAGTGAAGAGGTAGCGGGGGGCTACAATGAGCAGTTCTTC.

This chain uses TRBV6-4 with TRBJ2-5, with D possibly matching TRBD2 (6 bases). CDR1 and CDR2 (germline): MRHNA, SNTAGT. CDR3 size: 14 residues. Trimming shortened V by 8 bases and J by 5 bases, and 18 bases separated the two germline ends. This CDR3 reads CASEAEGSRETQYF. The CDR3 DNA reads TGTGCCAGCGAAGCGGAGGGGAGCAGGGAGACCCAGTACTTC.

This clone was counted once. The chain combines TRBV29-1 with TRBJ2-2, with 7 bases fitting TRBD1. The CDR3 has 12 residues. Germline lookup yields CDR1 SQVTM and CDR2 ANQGSEA. V was clipped by 7 bases and J by 7 bases; unmatched bases: 6. As DNA, the CDR3 is TGCAGCGGAGGGGGCTTTGACGGGGAGCTGTTTTTT. Its translation: CSGGGFDGELFF.

This clone was observed a handful of times. This rearrangement joins TRBV28 to TRBJ1-2; D remains unclear. Between the trimmed V and J ends, which lost 2 bases and 2 bases, there was a span of 6 bases. The CDR3 contains 13 residues. Germline CDR1 reads MDHEN; CDR2 reads SYDVKM. CDR3 nucleotide sequence: TGTGCCAGCAGTTTAACCCAGAACTATGGCTACACCTTC. Protein: CASSLTQNYGYTF.

The chain has TRBV15 and TRBJ2-3; 8 nucleotides align to TRBD2. Germline V gives CDR1 LNHNV, CDR2 YYDKDF (reference sequence). This CDR3 spans 17 amino acids. The junction had 12 bases not matched to a gene; V was cut back by 0 bases and J by 7 bases. The CDR3 sequence is CATSRERAGERRNTQYF. The DNA of the CDR3 is TGTGCCACCAGCAGAGAGAGAGCGGGGGAGAGAAGGAATACGCAGTATTTT.

The V call is TRBV10-3, the J call TRBJ2-7, with D unclear. CDR1 is ENHRY and CDR2 is SYGVKD in the germline V gene. The CDR3 is made up of 12 amino acids. V was shortened by 10 bases and J by 2 bases, with 12 bases between the two germline ends. The CDR3 spells CATATPTYEQYF. The CDR3 DNA is TGTGCCACCGCGACACCTACCTACGAGCAGTACTTC.

V is TRBV19 and J is TRBJ1-2, with 9 bases aligning to TRBD1. Germline V lookup: CDR1 LNHDA, CDR2 SQIVND (reference sequence). CDR3 length: 13 amino acids. The J segment lost 5 bases and the V segment lost 9 bases, leaving 7 bases of the junction unmatched. The CDR3 DNA reads TGTGCCAGCGAAGACAGGGGGGCTTATGGCTACACCTTC. It is translated as CASEDRGAYGYTF.

This clone has more than one count but fewer than ten. This chain joins TRBV7-9 and TRBJ1-4; 11 nucleotides match TRBD1. The V gene's germline CDR1 is SEHNR and CDR2 FQNEAQ (reference sequence). The CDR3 loop spans 16 amino acids. The junction had 11 bases not matched to a gene; V was cut back by 6 bases and J by 8 bases. The CDR3 region is CASRSGTGGVGEKLFF. The CDR3 region has the DNA TGTGCCAGCAGGTCCGGGACAGGGGGAGTAGGAGAAAAACTGTTTTTT.

The rearrangement joins TRBV23-1 to TRBJ2-7; the D gene is possibly TRBD2 (5 bases). TRBV23-1 is flagged as an ORF with uncertain function. The V end was cut by 3 bases, the J end by 3 bases, with 15 bases between. This CDR3 contains 15 residues. The DNA of the CDR3 is TGCGCCAGCAGTCATCGCAGGCGGGCGGACTACGAGCAGTACTTC. This codes for CASSHRRRADYEQYF.